This T cell receptor beta chain was identified during a study of technical replicates of blood from a handful of donors. V lost 6 bases, J lost 4 bases, and 18 bases lay in between. Germline CDR1 is SGHVS and CDR2 is FNYEAQ. This CDR3 region has 15 residues. Sequenced by immunoSEQ multiplex PCR; TCRdb stores in-frame clones only, minus some. Counted here are 76,000 or so clones, roughly nine tenths occurring once; the ten biggest clones make up 0.2% to 0.3%. The specimen sequenced was T cells isolated from PBMCs. The genes are TRBV7-6 and TRBJ1-2, with TRBD1 as a possible D gene (6 bases). The clonotype comes from a human donor in good health. CDR3 DNA: TGTGCCAGCAGACCCAAAACAGGGTTGGGCTATGGCTACACCTTC. This encodes CASRPKTGLGYGYTF.